This TCR beta chain was obtained from a study of T-cell memory formation after mild COVID-19. CDR3 length equals 14 residues. V was trimmed by 2 bases and J by 0 bases, leaving 5 bases between them. One entry per CDR3 protein, called by TCRdb with MiXCR from the 5' RACE reads. This table has hundreds of thousands of distinct CDR3 sequences, approximately 15% appearing once. This clonotype occurred a few times. The V gene is TRBV23-1, the J gene TRBJ2-4; D is ambiguous. TRBV23-1 is noted as an ORF with a role that remains uncertain. Sequences were obtained from PBMCs or a T cell subset sorted from them (not recorded which). This sequence was found in a man aged 18 to 35 who had mild COVID-19 (a few samples of this study predate the infection). Cell type and time point are not known. The CDR3 here is CASSQNGAKNIQYF. In DNA form, the CDR3 reads TGCGCCAGCAGTCAAAATGGAGCCAAAAACATTCAGTACTTC.